This TCR beta chain derives from a study of HIV-infected patients and healthy controls. At the level of the study: In about 85% of the 16 patients, CD4 counts climbed slightly after three months but remained subnormal.

This clonotype was observed at least ten times. Its specificity is not known. cDNA was made from approximately 500 ng RNA using alpha and beta constant primers. Alpha and beta chain libraries were made separately by chain-specific third strand synthesis with multiplexing indices. TCRdb processed the 5' RACE reads anew with MiXCR; each CDR3 protein has one entry. The sample holds roughly 7,300 distinct CDR3 sequences; 8% are singletons and the top ten take approximately 9.3%. Notes on the study in general: In HIV-infected patients, the apparent post-therapy Gini index recovery did not replicate in size-matched data.

All unsorted peripheral T cells were captured because whole blood was used without fractionation. Donors were HIV-infected adults who had not yet started antiretroviral therapy but were about to begin. V lost 8 bases, J lost 10 bases, and 17 bases lay in between. CDR3 length: 12 residues. The chain joins TRBV12-3 or TRBV12-4 to TRBJ1-1; D possibly corresponds to TRBD1 (6 bases). This TCR came from an adult with HIV infection. The sequencing used blood, collected before antiretroviral therapy. The chain's CDR3 is CASLQGPARAFF. DNA of the CDR3: TGTGCCAGCCTTCAGGGGCCCGCTAGAGCTTTCTTT.